This entry is about one T cell receptor beta chain. The specificity of this receptor is unknown. No base quality information exists; no much larger clone differs at one position. TCRbeta CDR3 regions were amplified from genomic DNA using the immunoSEQ Assay, a bias-controlled multiplex PCR. Per the authors' processing: Nucleated cell counts per sample were estimated from amplification of reference gene primers within the assay. To quantify the absolute abundance of each unique TCRbeta CDR3 rearrangement, sequence reads were collapsed and filtered. For each sample, productive Simpson clonality was calculated as the square root of Simpson's diversity index over productive rearrangements. Entries here come from immuneACCESS through TCRdb and include only in-frame sequences with V and J called. Some clones fail to appear in such tables; in the studies checked, an unresolved V gene covers under half of the shortfall, and the cause of the remainder is unknown. V and J calls plus clone size are reproduced from that table; the DNA served to infer D and trimming. For this sample the table gives 450,000 to 500,000 clones, of which 75% to 90% were detected only once. 3.2% of the sample belongs to the ten largest clones.

Each collaborating institution followed its own protocols to collect whole blood in K2EDTA tubes. For TCRbeta analysis, collaborator samples were shipped as frozen whole blood, as isolated PBMCs, or as DNA extracted from either sample type. This sample was included in a study of blood T cell repertoires in COVID-19 (dated by TCRdb to 2020 to 2022). Background for the entire study: Samples from collaborators originated in the United States, Italy and Spain and spanned both the acute and convalescent phases of COVID-19. The material from the prospective study consisted of cDNA or gDNA derived from T cells, B-cell-depleted T cells, or PBMCs. Deeply sampled blood TCRbeta repertoires from subjects exposed to, actively infected with, or recovered from COVID-19 were included in the dataset. A freely available public database, intended as a resource for researchers studying the immune response to SARS-CoV-2, is where the repertoires were released. The samples were drawn from the first 160 participants of the ongoing ImmuneRACE study and from 1,254 subjects provided by 6 global collaborators. Nearly every sample came with metadata listing a de-identified subject ID, COVID-19 status, age in years and sex. HLA class I and class II types, where available, came from metadata supplied by the sample provider rather than from assay-based typing. Broader findings and caveats from the paper: The quantity of clinical and demographic metadata differed by source and by participant and was supplied without curation.

The germline V gene encodes CDR1 SQVTM and CDR2 ANQGSEA. The CDR3 covers 13 residues, taking in both the cysteine and the phenylalanine. Solely the CDR3 DNA is kept, with 39 bases framed from the first base. From V the trimming removes 6 bases and from J it removes 7 bases, while the gene matches leave 11 bases of the junction unaccounted for. The sequenced material came from peripheral blood. The chain uses TRBV29-1 and TRBJ2-5; 7 central bases correspond to TRBD1. The sequence derives from a human donor in a cohort sampled during active COVID-19. The CDR3: CSVLDHPGGTQYF. DNA sequence: TGCAGCGTATTAGACCATCCAGGGGGGACCCAGTACTTC.